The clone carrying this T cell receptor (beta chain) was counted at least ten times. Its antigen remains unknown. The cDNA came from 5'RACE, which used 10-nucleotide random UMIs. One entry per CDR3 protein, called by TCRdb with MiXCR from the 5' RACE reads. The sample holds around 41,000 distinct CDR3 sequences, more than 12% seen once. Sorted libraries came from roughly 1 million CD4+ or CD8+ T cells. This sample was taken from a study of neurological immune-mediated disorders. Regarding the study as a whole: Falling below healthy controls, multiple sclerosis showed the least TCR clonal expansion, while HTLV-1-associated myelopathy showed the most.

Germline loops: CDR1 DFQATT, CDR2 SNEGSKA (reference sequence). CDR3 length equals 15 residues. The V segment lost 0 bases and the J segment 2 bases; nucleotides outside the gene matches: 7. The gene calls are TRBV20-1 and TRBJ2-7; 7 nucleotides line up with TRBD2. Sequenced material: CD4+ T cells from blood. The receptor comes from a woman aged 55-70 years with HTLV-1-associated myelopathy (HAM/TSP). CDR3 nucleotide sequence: TGCAGTGCTAGAGATTTACGGCGGGGGACCTACGAGCAGTACTTC. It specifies CSARDLRRGTYEQYF.